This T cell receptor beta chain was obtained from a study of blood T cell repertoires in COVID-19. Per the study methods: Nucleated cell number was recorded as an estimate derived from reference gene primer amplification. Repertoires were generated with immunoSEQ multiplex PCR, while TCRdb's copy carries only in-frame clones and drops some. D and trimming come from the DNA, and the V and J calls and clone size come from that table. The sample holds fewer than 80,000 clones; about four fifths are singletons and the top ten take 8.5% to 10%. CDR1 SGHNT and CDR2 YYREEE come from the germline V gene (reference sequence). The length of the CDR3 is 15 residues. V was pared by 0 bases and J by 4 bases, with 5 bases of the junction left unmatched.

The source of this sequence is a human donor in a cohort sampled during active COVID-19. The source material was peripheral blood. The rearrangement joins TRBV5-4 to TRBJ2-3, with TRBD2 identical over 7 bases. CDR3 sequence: CASSLAWGGADTQYF. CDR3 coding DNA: TGTGCCAGCAGCTTGGCCTGGGGGGGGGCAGATACGCAGTATTTT.